A single sample is the source of the 13 T cell receptor beta chains below, sequenced in a study of blood T cell repertoires in COVID-19. Produced via immunoSEQ multiplex PCR; TCRdb's table is partial and in-frame only. The repertoire holds 40,000 to 50,000 clones, with about 90% as singletons. Sequencing used peripheral blood. The source of these receptors is a man between 65 and 80 years old with active COVID-19.

This chain joins TRBV19 and TRBJ1-6; 7 nucleotides match TRBD1. The CDR3 runs 15 residues. Germline V gene data show CDR1 as LNHDA and CDR2 as SQIVND (reference sequence). After removal of 5 bases from V and 7 bases from J, the junction contained 8 bases not matched to a gene. The CDR3 sequence is CASSSIDRENSPLHF. The CDR3 coding sequence is TGTGCCAGTAGTTCAATAGACAGGGAGAATTCACCCCTCCACTTT.

The chain is built from TRBV7-9 and TRBJ2-5; no reliable D call. The CDR3 covers 12 residues. Germline CDR1 SEHNR, CDR2 FQNEAQ (reference sequence). The V and J ends lost 0 bases and 5 bases respectively, with 4 bases between them. CDR3 loop: CASSLARETQYF. CDR3 in DNA: TGTGCCAGCAGCTTAGCACGGGAGACCCAGTACTTC.

V gene TRBV12-3 or TRBV12-4 combines with J gene TRBJ2-7, with TRBD1 as a possible D gene (5 bases). The CDR3 is 11 amino acids. The V and J ends lost 8 bases and 4 bases respectively, with 9 bases between them. The CDR3 spells CASGRAYEQYF. As DNA, the CDR3 is TGTGCCAGCGGCAGGGCGTACGAGCAGTACTTC.

The rearrangement joins TRBV19 to TRBJ2-5, with 9 bases that match TRBD2. V shed 5 bases and J 2 bases; nucleotides not matched to a gene: 9. Germline-derived CDR1 and CDR2 are LNHDA and SQIVND (reference sequence). CDR3 length equals 16 residues. In DNA, the CDR3 is TGTGCCAGTAGTTTCGGGACTAGCCGGGGGCAAGAGACCCAGTACTTC. It codes for CASSFGTSRGQETQYF.

This rearrangement joins TRBV5-1 to TRBJ1-2; 12 positions match TRBD1. Germline loops: CDR1 SGHRS, CDR2 YFSETQ. V lost 0 bases to trimming and J lost 6 bases; unmatched junction nucleotides: 3. The CDR3 totals 15 residues. In nucleotides, the CDR3 is TGCGCCAGCAGCTTGGTAGGGACAGGGGGCAATGGCTACACCTTC. Its protein product is CASSLVGTGGNGYTF.

This clone was picked up one time. The CDR3 DNA sequence: TGTGCCATCAAGGCGACAGGTATACAAGAGACCCAGTACTTC. Protein product: CAIKATGIQETQYF. The chain links TRBV10-3 to TRBJ2-5; D is possibly TRBD1 (6 bases). Germline V CDR1 and CDR2: ENHRY, SYGVKD. CDR3 length: 14 amino acids. Trimming shortened V by 7 bases and J by 2 bases, and 14 bases separated the two germline ends.

The V and J genes are TRBV29-1 and TRBJ2-7; TRBD2 aligns across 12 bases. Germline V gene sequence: CDR1 SQVTM, CDR2 ANQGSEA. J lost 7 bases, V lost 6 bases, and 7 bases had no gene match. This CDR3 spans 13 amino acids. The CDR3 region is CSVTGLAGREQYF. CDR3 DNA: TGCAGCGTAACGGGACTAGCGGGTAGGGAGCAGTACTTC.

The CDR3 nucleotides are TGTGCCAGCAGCGCCGGCGTTAGCGGGGGGGCGCATGAGCAGTTCTTC. Amino acids: CASSAGVSGGAHEQFF. The chain links TRBV9 to TRBJ2-1, with 11 positions matching TRBD2. V lost 3 bases to trimming and J lost 8 bases; unmatched junction nucleotides: 10. The CDR3 spans 16 residues. Germline values: CDR1 SGDLS, CDR2 YYNGEE.

The genes are TRBV12-3 or TRBV12-4 and TRBJ2-5; no reliable D call. This CDR3 has 13 residues. Deletions cut 0 bases from V and 5 bases from J, with 7 bases between. CDR3 sequence: CASSLASLETQYF. The CDR3 nucleotides read TGTGCCAGCAGTTTAGCATCCCTGGAGACCCAGTACTTC.

This clone was found a few times. The rearrangement links TRBV19 to TRBJ1-5; D remains ambiguous. Germline loops: CDR1 LNHDA, CDR2 SQIVND (reference sequence). The length of the CDR3 is 13 residues. V shed 3 bases and J shed 6 bases, with 9 bases lying between them. The CDR3 here is CASSIWEGQPQHF. The CDR3 DNA follows: TGTGCCAGTAGTATCTGGGAGGGTCAGCCCCAGCATTTT.

The V and J genes are TRBV19 and TRBJ1-1; weak D call: TRBD1 (5 bases). The CDR3 is made up of 16 amino acids. Germline loops: CDR1 LNHDA, CDR2 SQIVND (reference sequence). V lost 7 bases to trimming and J lost 0 bases, with 18 bases between them. CDR3 nucleotide sequence: TGTGCCAGTAATGAAGGGCAGGGTGAGGTGAACACTGAAGCTTTCTTT. Translated: CASNEGQGEVNTEAFF.

The chain uses TRBV6-6 and TRBJ2-3, with TRBD1 identical over 9 bases. Germline lookup yields CDR1 MNHNY and CDR2 SVGAGI (reference sequence). This CDR3 is 15 amino acids long. The trim removed 6 bases at V and 4 bases at J, leaving 8 bases unmatched. The CDR3 is CASRSTGGAADTQYF. CDR3 bases: TGTGCCAGCAGAAGTACAGGGGGCGCGGCAGATACGCAGTATTTT.

The chain carries TRBV29-1 and TRBJ1-1; 8 positions match TRBD1. Germline loops: CDR1 SQVTM, CDR2 ANQGSEA. V shed 4 bases, J shed 4 bases, and the junction held 5 bases outside the gene matches. This CDR3 is built from 13 residues. The CDR3 region is CSVGPRGLTEAFF. For the CDR3, the DNA is TGCAGCGTTGGCCCCAGGGGGCTCACTGAAGCTTTCTTT.